This T cell receptor beta chain was documented in a study of early T cells in non-severe SARS-CoV-2 infection. This clonotype was counted ten times or more. Unique molecular identifiers tagged individual cDNA molecules. TCRdb reanalysed the 5' RACE reads using MiXCR and keeps one entry per CDR3 protein. In the table there are tens of thousands of distinct CDR3 sequences, approximately 17% of which are singletons. The sequencing here drew on whole blood, taken at baseline. The receptor's source is an adult who was a healthcare worker with PCR-confirmed SARS-CoV-2 infection or an uninfected control (not recorded which).

Here the CDR3 DNA reads TGTGCCAGCACCCCTAGCGGGATCGCAGGCTATGGCTACACCTTC. Its translation: CASTPSGIAGYGYTF. The chain has TRBV25-1 and TRBJ1-2; D is unresolved. The germline gives CDR1 MGHDK, CDR2 SYGVNS. CDR3 size: 15 residues. The V end lost 7 bases, the J end lost 4 bases, and 19 bases lay between the germline ends.